One and the same sample provided the 17 T cell receptor beta chains below, sequenced in a study of vaccination and CD4 T cells after COVID-19. The Oncomine TCR Beta short-read assay was applied to DNA of cultured CD4+ T cells. Each CDR3 protein is one row after TCRdb ran MiXCR on the PCR reads. The repertoire holds fewer than 15,000 distinct CDR3 sequences, over 35% seen once, with roughly 8.3% in the top ten. No antigen has been identified for these receptors. Noted treatment: roughly 10-day PBMC culture with coronavirus spike peptide pools or control peptides (ViraFEST assay). Specimen: CD4+ T cells from blood, cultured in vitro, collected after SARS-CoV-2 vaccination. These receptors originate from a human donor who had recovered from COVID-19.

This clonotype was recorded a few times. The chain couples TRBV6-1 to TRBJ2-3; D tentatively fits TRBD1 or TRBD2 (5 bases each). The CDR3 extends over 13 amino acids. The ends were cut back, 6 bases at V and 2 bases at J, with 9 bases in the middle. Germline CDR1 reads MNHNS; CDR2 reads SASEGT. The CDR3 protein is CASRPGATDTQYF. DNA for the CDR3: TGTGCCAGCAGGCCCGGGGCCACAGATACGCAGTATTTT.

The rearrangement uses TRBV10-3 and TRBJ2-3; 10 nucleotides agree with TRBD2. J lost 2 bases, V lost 7 bases, and 15 bases had no gene match. Germline V lookup: CDR1 ENHRY, CDR2 SYGVKD. This CDR3 spans 18 amino acids. The CDR3 region has the DNA TGTGCCATCAAGTCAGGGAGCGGGAGGGCCGTTTCCACAGATACGCAGTATTTT. Its protein product is CAIKSGSGRAVSTDTQYF.

The J gene is TRBJ2-7, the V gene TRBV28, with a tentative D call TRBD1 (6 bases). Per germline, CDR1 MDHEN and CDR2 SYDVKM. Trimming left V 10 bases short and J 1 base short, with 11 bases between. This CDR3 contains 12 residues. The CDR3 DNA is TGTGCCACCCAAAGGGGGTCCTACGAGCAGTACTTC. This sequence encodes CATQRGSYEQYF. Looking up the rest from reference TRBV28 and TRBJ2-7 gives the full variable domain: DVKVTQSSRYLVKRTGEKVFLECVQDMDHENMFWYRQDPGLGLRLIYFSYDVKMKEKGDIPEGYSVSREKKERFSLILESASTNQTSMYLCATQRGSYEQYFGPGTRLTVT.

J is TRBJ2-2 and V is TRBV19; TRBD2 aligns across 8 bases. With 1 base clipped from V and 3 bases from J, the junction kept 4 bases outside the gene matches. Germline CDR1 is LNHDA and CDR2 is SQIVND (reference sequence). The CDR3 has 16 amino acids. This CDR3 is CASSIASGSYTGELFF. Written as DNA, the CDR3 is TGTGCCAGTAGTATAGCAAGCGGGAGTTACACCGGGGAGCTGTTTTTT.

The CDR3 is CASSLHQPQHF. CDR3 sequence (DNA): TGCGCCAGCAGCCTCCATCAGCCCCAGCATTTT. This chain uses TRBV4-1 with TRBJ1-5; D gene uncertain. Germline CDR1 is MGHRA and CDR2 is YSYEKL. Trimming shortened V by 4 bases and J by 5 bases, and 3 bases separated the two germline ends. This CDR3 region has 11 residues.

The chain combines TRBV20-1 with TRBJ2-7, with D tentatively TRBD2 (6 bases). The CDR3 runs to 11 residues. Germline V gene data show CDR1 as DFQATT and CDR2 as SNEGSKA (reference sequence). Trimming took off 6 bases at V and 10 bases at J, with 16 bases between the two ends. The DNA of the CDR3 is TGCAGTGCCAAAGTACCGGGACTTCAGTACTTC. Translating gives CSAKVPGLQYF.

The V and J genes are TRBV7-8 and TRBJ2-2, with a weak D call TRBD1 (6 bases). CDR1 is SGHVS, CDR2 FQNEAQ, per germline. This CDR3 has 15 amino acids. Trimming left V 3 bases short and J 0 bases short, with 8 bases between. The CDR3 DNA reads TGTGCCAGCAGCTTGCAGGGGTCGAACACCGGGGAGCTGTTTTTT. It encodes CASSLQGSNTGELFF.

The V call is TRBV28, the J call TRBJ1-5; a weak D match, TRBD1 (5 bases). The V end was cut by 8 bases, the J end by 4 bases, with 12 bases between. Germline lookup yields CDR1 MDHEN and CDR2 SYDVKM. The CDR3 is 13 amino acids. The CDR3 sequence is CASGTAGNQPQHF. Here the CDR3 DNA reads TGTGCCAGCGGGACGGCCGGGAATCAGCCCCAGCATTTT.

This clonotype was seen more than once but under ten times. The rearrangement uses TRBV20-1 and TRBJ2-3; no reliable D call. Germline values: CDR1 DFQATT, CDR2 SNEGSKA (reference sequence). The CDR3 loop spans 15 amino acids. The V end lost 3 bases, the J end lost 4 bases, and 17 bases lay between the germline ends. The CDR3 region has the DNA TGCAGTGCTAGTTTTCGGAGAATGGGTGCAGATACGCAGTATTTT. Its protein is CSASFRRMGADTQYF.

The rearrangement links TRBV7-8 to TRBJ2-3, with D maybe TRBD2 (5 bases). Per germline, CDR1 SGHVS and CDR2 FQNEAQ. This CDR3 region has 17 residues. Deletions cut 7 bases from V and 0 bases from J, with 20 bases between. The CDR3 sequence is CASTYGVALPSTDTQYF. CDR3 nucleotides: TGTGCCAGCACCTACGGGGTGGCGCTACCGAGCACAGATACGCAGTATTTT.

The chain employs TRBV20-1 and TRBJ2-1, with 9 bases aligning to TRBD2. There are 13 residues in the CDR3. Germline values: CDR1 DFQATT, CDR2 SNEGSKA (reference sequence). After removal of 5 bases from V and 4 bases from J, the junction contained 3 bases not matched to a gene. CDR3: CSALLAGYNEQFF. The DNA for the CDR3 is TGCAGTGCTCTTCTAGCGGGATACAATGAGCAGTTCTTC.

This chain's CDR3 is CSAQGGPGSSYNEQFF. The CDR3 DNA reads TGCAGTGCGCAGGGGGGCCCGGGGAGCTCCTACAATGAGCAGTTCTTC. This sequence joins TRBV20-1 and TRBJ2-1; D may be TRBD1 (7 bases). CDR3 length: 16 amino acids. Germline-derived CDR1 and CDR2 are DFQATT and SNEGSKA (reference sequence). Between the trimmed V and J ends, which lost 6 bases and 0 bases, there was a span of 18 bases.

In this sample, this clonotype turned up a few times. The chain links TRBV12-3 or TRBV12-4 to TRBJ2-7; 11 bases align to TRBD2. V dropped 8 bases and J dropped 3; count of bases not matched to a gene: 6. The CDR3 totals 14 residues. CDR3 nucleotide sequence: TGTGCCAGCCAACTAGCGGGAGTTTACTACGAGCAGTACTTC. Its protein is CASQLAGVYYEQYF.

This clonotype was counted between two and nine times. The rearrangement uses TRBV6-1 and TRBJ2-2, with D maybe TRBD2 (5 bases). Deletions cut 6 bases from V and 1 base from J, with 6 bases between. Per germline, CDR1 MNHNS and CDR2 SASEGT. This CDR3 comprises 13 residues. In DNA, the CDR3 is TGTGCCAGCAGGAGGGAGAACACCGGGGAGCTGTTTTTT. Translation gives CASRRENTGELFF.

The J gene is TRBJ2-7, the V gene TRBV12-3 or TRBV12-4; 7 nucleotides align to TRBD2. The closer fit of TRBJ2-5 to the DNA end suggests the J call may be wrong. The CDR3 runs 13 residues. The CDR3, as DNA: TGTGCCAGCAGTTTCCGAGGGGAGGGGACCCAGTACTTC. It translates to CASSFRGEGTQYF.

The rearrangement uses TRBV25-1 and TRBJ2-7; unclear D gene. This CDR3 region has 14 residues. Per germline, CDR1 MGHDK and CDR2 SYGVNS. With 4 bases removed from V and 2 bases from J, the gap between germline ends came to 12 bases. The CDR3: CASSGRPSPYEQYF. In DNA form, the CDR3 reads TGTGCCAGCAGTGGAAGGCCTTCCCCCTACGAGCAGTACTTC.

In its sample, this clonotype was seen once. The CDR3 DNA reads as TGTGCCAGCAGCTTAGGTAGCGGGAGGGACTACGAGCAGTACTTC. It codes for CASSLGSGRDYEQYF. The chain is built from TRBV7-2 and TRBJ2-7, with TRBD2 matching over 11 bases. V trimming: 1 base; J trimming: 3 bases; junction bases outside the gene matches: 2. Germline lookup yields CDR1 SGHTA and CDR2 FQGNSA. The CDR3 spans 15 residues.